Each of the 26 T cell receptor beta chains below was sequenced from the same sample in a study of blood T cell repertoires in COVID-19. Here immunoSEQ multiplex PCR was the method, and the copy in TCRdb shows in-frame clones only, minus some. This table holds 310,000 or so clones, around 80% found once. Sequenced input: peripheral blood. These receptors were collected from a woman between 50 and 59 years old with acute or convalescent COVID-19.

The rearrangement uses TRBV6-1 and TRBJ2-3, with 14 positions matching TRBD2. Per germline, CDR1 MNHNS and CDR2 SASEGT. The CDR3 totals 18 residues. Trimming took 2 bases from V and 2 from J; bases not matched to a gene: 6. The DNA for the CDR3 is TGTGCCAGCAGTGAACCCCGACTAGCGGGGGGGAACACAGATACGCAGTATTTT. Its translation is CASSEPRLAGGNTDTQYF.

The chain couples TRBV2 to TRBJ1-2; D possibly corresponds to TRBD1 (6 bases). The CDR3 runs to 15 residues. With 2 bases removed from V and 4 bases from J, the gap between germline ends came to 14 bases. Per germline, CDR1 SNHLY and CDR2 FYNNEI. The CDR3 here is CASSEKQGVSYGYTF. CDR3 nucleotides: TGTGCCAGCAGTGAAAAACAGGGAGTGTCCTATGGCTACACCTTC.

In this sample, this clone turned up once. The J gene is TRBJ2-7, the V gene TRBV28, with TRBD1 matching 12 bases. V shed 6 bases, J shed 6 bases, and the junction held 21 bases outside the gene matches. The CDR3 totals 19 residues. Germline CDR1 is MDHEN and CDR2 is SYDVKM. The CDR3: CASSSVQNPGQGAIGEQYV. CDR3 DNA: TGTGCCAGCAGCTCGGTTCAGAATCCGGGACAGGGGGCTATCGGCGAGCAGTACGTC.

The chain recombines TRBV28 with TRBJ2-7, with TRBD1 as a possible D gene (5 bases). V was clipped by 2 bases and J by 4 bases, with 12 bases between them. The CDR3 consists of 14 residues. CDR1 and CDR2 from the germline V gene are MDHEN and SYDVKM. The CDR3 spells CASSLTRQQYEQYV. In nucleotides, the CDR3 is TGTGCCAGCAGTTTAACCCGACAGCAATACGAGCAGTACGTC.

The gene calls are TRBV6-6 and TRBJ2-1; 11 bases map to TRBD2. From germline, CDR1 is MNHNY and CDR2 SVGAGI (reference sequence). The CDR3 is 16 residues long. The junction had 6 bases not matched to a gene; V was cut back by 6 bases and J by 2 bases. CDR3 amino acids: CASRSKTSGAYNEQFF. DNA for the CDR3: TGTGCCAGCAGATCCAAGACTAGCGGGGCCTACAATGAGCAGTTCTTC.

This chain links TRBV15 with TRBJ1-2; 10 positions match TRBD1. Germline V gives CDR1 LNHNV, CDR2 YYDKDF (reference sequence). V gave up 1 base and J gave up 8 bases; unmatched junction bases: 4. The CDR3 sequence is 14 residues long. CDR3 sequence (DNA): TGTGCCACCAGCAGAGCTGGGGACAGGGGAGGCTACACCTTC. Translated, it gives CATSRAGDRGGYTF.

This clone was recorded once. The V and J genes are TRBV2 and TRBJ1-1; D is unresolved. This CDR3 region has 14 residues. Germline CDR1 SNHLY, CDR2 FYNNEI. V dropped 10 bases and J dropped 0 bases, with 15 bases sitting between them. The CDR3, as DNA: TGTGCCACCTCCAGGTCTGGTCTGAACACTGAAGCTTTCTTT. Translating gives CATSRSGLNTEAFF.

This chain joins TRBV6-5 and TRBJ1-2; unclear D gene. V lost 4 bases and J lost 6, with 12 bases in between. This CDR3 contains 13 residues. In germline, CDR1 is MNHEY, CDR2 SVGAGI. CDR3 bases: TGTGCCAGCAGTTTTAACCCCCGGGATGGCTACACCTTC. It yields the protein CASSFNPRDGYTF.

The chain employs TRBV7-9 and TRBJ2-3, with 10 bases identical to TRBD1. In germline, CDR1 is SEHNR, CDR2 FQNEAQ (reference sequence). The CDR3 covers 16 residues. V was clipped by 5 bases and J by 9 bases; unmatched bases: 14. Here the CDR3 reads CASSAPGTGVITTQYF. Here the CDR3 DNA reads TGTGCCAGCAGCGCGCCCGGGACAGGGGTAATCACGACGCAGTATTTT.

This rearrangement joins TRBV15 to TRBJ2-1; D is perhaps TRBD2 (5 bases). V dropped 0 bases and J dropped 8 bases, with 8 bases sitting between them. The germline V gene has CDR1 LNHNV and CDR2 YYDKDF (reference sequence). The CDR3 length is 13 residues. CDR3: CATSRDWTDEQFF. The CDR3 coding sequence is TGTGCCACCAGCAGAGATTGGACTGATGAGCAGTTCTTC.

Details on this clone: Other DNA variants within this sample encode the same CDR3. The chain couples TRBV6-5 to TRBJ2-1; D may be TRBD1 (6 bases). The germline V gene has CDR1 MNHEY and CDR2 SVGAGI. Trimming shortened V by 4 bases and J by 0 bases, and 10 bases separated the two germline ends. CDR3 length: 15 amino acids. The CDR3 region has the DNA TGTGCCAGCAGTTGGACAGAGAGCTCCTACAATGAGCAGTTCTTC. Translating gives CASSWTESSYNEQFF.

The chain uses TRBV19 and TRBJ2-3; 16 bases line up with TRBD2. This CDR3 has 18 residues. Germline V gene lookup returns CDR1 LNHDA and CDR2 SQIVND (reference sequence). The ends lost 3 bases at V and 5 bases at J; junction bases unmatched: 8. The CDR3 coding sequence is TGTGCCAGTAGTATGGGACTAGCGGGAGGGCCGGGGGGAGATACGCAGTATTTT. Its translation is CASSMGLAGGPGGDTQYF.

V gene TRBV29-1 combines with J gene TRBJ2-1; 10 nucleotides match TRBD1. Looked up from germline, CDR1 is SQVTM and CDR2 is ANQGSEA. The CDR3 covers 13 residues. The J segment lost 4 bases and the V segment lost 7 bases, leaving 4 bases of the junction unmatched. This CDR3 is CSAPGQGYNEQFF. CDR3 nucleotides: TGCAGCGCACCGGGACAGGGGTACAATGAGCAGTTCTTC.

The table lists this clone with a few counts. The V and J genes are TRBV7-3 and TRBJ2-1, with D perhaps matching TRBD2 (6 bases). The CDR3 extends over 15 amino acids. Germline V gene lookup returns CDR1 SGHTA and CDR2 FQGTGA. Trimming removed 5 bases from V and 1 base from J, with 12 bases in between. CDR3 coding DNA: TGTGCCAGCAGCCCAGGAGGGGATTCCTACAATGAGCAGTTCTTC. It codes for CASSPGGDSYNEQFF.

This chain uses TRBV10-1 with TRBJ1-5; 7 positions match TRBD1. After removal of 3 bases from V and 9 bases from J, the junction contained 5 bases not matched to a gene. The CDR3 is made up of 13 amino acids. CDR1 is WNHNN and CDR2 is SYGVQD in the germline V gene (reference sequence). CDR3 loop: CASSEGGAGPQHF. DNA of the CDR3: TGCGCCAGCAGTGAAGGGGGCGCGGGGCCCCAGCATTTT.

The chain joins TRBV7-9 to TRBJ1-1, with TRBD1 matching 7 bases. V was clipped by 2 bases and J by 4 bases; unmatched bases: 7. In germline, CDR1 is SEHNR, CDR2 FQNEAQ (reference sequence). The length of the CDR3 is 15 residues. In DNA form, the CDR3 reads TGTGCCAGCAGCTTACGAGGGGACAGTTCCACTGAAGCTTTCTTT. Protein product: CASSLRGDSSTEAFF.

The CDR3 sequence is CASSVVEGWSSPLHF. The CDR3 DNA reads TGTGCCAGCAGCGTAGTTGAGGGATGGAGTTCACCCCTCCACTTT. The chain joins TRBV9 to TRBJ1-6; D is unclear. Germline V gene data show CDR1 as SGDLS and CDR2 as YYNGEE. V was clipped by 0 bases and J by 9 bases, with 13 bases between them. This CDR3 is built from 15 residues.

The chain is built from TRBV30 and TRBJ1-5; TRBD1 might be the D (5 bases). Trimming removed 1 base at V and 6 bases at J, with 10 bases between. From germline, CDR1 is GTSNPN and CDR2 SVGIG (reference sequence). The CDR3 contains 13 residues. CDR3 protein: CAWSGGRGQPQHF. CDR3 in DNA: TGTGCCTGGAGTGGCGGTAGGGGTCAGCCCCAGCATTTT.

The chain uses TRBV19 and TRBJ2-1; 11 nucleotides line up with TRBD2. The CDR3 covers 16 residues. Germline trimming cut 4 bases from V and 5 bases from J; bases unmatched to any gene: 7. CDR1 and CDR2 (germline): LNHDA, SQIVND (reference sequence). CDR3 region: CASSRELAGEDNEQFF. The CDR3 nucleotides read TGTGCCAGTAGTAGGGAACTAGCGGGGGAGGACAATGAGCAGTTCTTC.

The rearrangement uses TRBV18 and TRBJ1-3, with D unresolved. Trimming stripped 6 bases from V and 4 bases from J, with 16 bases between. Germline-derived CDR1 and CDR2 are KGHSH and LQKENI. The CDR3 totals 15 residues. CDR3 protein: CASSLSSREGNTIYF. The CDR3 DNA sequence: TGTGCCAGCTCCCTATCGTCGCGTGAGGGAAACACCATATATTTT.

The V gene is TRBV27, the J gene TRBJ2-5; 10 nucleotides align to TRBD2. Germline CDR1 MNHEY, CDR2 SMNVEV (reference sequence). V shed 5 bases, J shed 5 bases, and the junction held 5 bases outside the gene matches. This CDR3 is 14 amino acids long. For the CDR3, the DNA is TGTGCCAGCAGTCCTAGCGGGAGAGAGGAGACCCAGTACTTC. It is translated as CASSPSGREETQYF.

The rearrangement uses TRBV9 and TRBJ2-3; 12 bases line up with TRBD2. Germline V gene sequence: CDR1 SGDLS, CDR2 YYNGEE. Trimming cost V 5 bases and J 6 bases; bases outside gene matches: 10. The CDR3 totals 16 residues. The CDR3 sequence: CASSPGLAGQGDTQYF. In DNA, the CDR3 is TGTGCCAGCAGTCCCGGACTAGCGGGACAGGGTGATACGCAGTATTTT.

J is TRBJ1-1 and V is TRBV27; tentatively, D is TRBD1 (6 bases). Germline V gene lookup returns CDR1 MNHEY and CDR2 SMNVEV (reference sequence). Trimming stripped 5 bases from V and 4 bases from J, with 14 bases between. This CDR3 contains 14 residues. This CDR3 reads CASSPLGGATEAFF. DNA of the CDR3: TGTGCCAGCAGTCCCCTCGGGGGGGCCACTGAAGCTTTCTTT.

This chain uses TRBV11-3 with TRBJ2-1, with 15 positions matching TRBD2. The CDR3 extends over 20 amino acids. CDR1 is SGHNT, CDR2 YENEEA, per germline. J gave up 5 bases and V 0 bases, and 11 bases lay outside the gene matches. CDR3 bases: TGTGCCAGCAGCTTAGAGTTTGGACTAGCGGGAGGGCCCTCTAACAATGAGCAGTTCTTC. Translated: CASSLEFGLAGGPSNNEQFF.

This sequence joins TRBV3-1 (or the pseudogene TRBV3-2) and TRBJ1-6; 9 bases are a match to TRBD1. The CDR3 is made up of 17 amino acids. Trimming cost V 0 bases and J 9 bases; bases outside gene matches: 9. Germline V lookup: CDR1 LGHDT, CDR2 YNNKEL (reference sequence). The CDR3 here is CASSQDRGQGMGSPLHF. The CDR3 region has the DNA TGTGCCAGCAGCCAAGATCGCGGACAGGGGATGGGTTCACCCCTCCACTTT.

The chain has TRBV19 and TRBJ1-5; D is possibly TRBD1 (5 bases). Trimming cost V 4 bases and J 3 bases, with 19 bases left between them. This CDR3 region has 17 residues. CDR1 LNHDA and CDR2 SQIVND come from the germline V gene (reference sequence). The CDR3 DNA reads TGTGCCAGTAGTACCGGGAGGCAGGGAAGTTACAATCAGCCCCAGCATTTT. It is translated as CASSTGRQGSYNQPQHF.